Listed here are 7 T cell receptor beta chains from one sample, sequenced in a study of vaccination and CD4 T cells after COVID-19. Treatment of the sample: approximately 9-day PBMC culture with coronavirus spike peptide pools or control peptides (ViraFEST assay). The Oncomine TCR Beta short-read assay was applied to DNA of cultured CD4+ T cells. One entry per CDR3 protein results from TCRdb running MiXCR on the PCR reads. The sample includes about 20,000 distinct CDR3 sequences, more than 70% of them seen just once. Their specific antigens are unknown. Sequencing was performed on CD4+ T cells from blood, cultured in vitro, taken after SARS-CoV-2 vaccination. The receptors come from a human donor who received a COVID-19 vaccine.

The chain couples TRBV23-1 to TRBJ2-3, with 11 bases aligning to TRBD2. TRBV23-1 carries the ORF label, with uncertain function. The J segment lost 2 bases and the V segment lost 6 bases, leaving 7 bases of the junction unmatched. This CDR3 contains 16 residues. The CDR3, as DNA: TGCGCCAGCAGAGACAGACTAGCGGGGAACACAGATACGCAGTATTTT. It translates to CASRDRLAGNTDTQYF.

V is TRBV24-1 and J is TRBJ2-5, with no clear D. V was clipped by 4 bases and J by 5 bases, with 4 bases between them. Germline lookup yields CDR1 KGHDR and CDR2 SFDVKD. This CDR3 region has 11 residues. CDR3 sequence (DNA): TGTGCCACCAGTGACGCGGAGACCCAGTACTTC. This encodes CATSDAETQYF.

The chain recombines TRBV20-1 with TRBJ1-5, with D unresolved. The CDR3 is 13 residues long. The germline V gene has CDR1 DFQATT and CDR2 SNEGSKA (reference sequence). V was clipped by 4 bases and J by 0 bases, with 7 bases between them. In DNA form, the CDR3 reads TGCAGTGCTAACAGCCTTAGCAATCAGCCCCAGCATTTT. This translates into CSANSLSNQPQHF.

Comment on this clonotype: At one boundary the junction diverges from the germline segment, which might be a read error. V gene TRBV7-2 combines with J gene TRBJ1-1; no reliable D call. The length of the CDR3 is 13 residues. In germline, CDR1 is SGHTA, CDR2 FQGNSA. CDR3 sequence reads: CASSLDGNAEAFF. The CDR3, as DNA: TGTGCCAGCAGCCTGGACGGGAACGCTGAAGCTTTCTTT.

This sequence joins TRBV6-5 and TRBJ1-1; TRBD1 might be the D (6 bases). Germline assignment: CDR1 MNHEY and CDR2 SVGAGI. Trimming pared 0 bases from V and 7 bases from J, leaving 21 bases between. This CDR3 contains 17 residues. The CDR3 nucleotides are TGTGCCAGCAGTTACTCGGGAACCAAAATAGACAGGTATGAAGCTTTCTTT. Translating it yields CASSYSGTKIDRYEAFF.

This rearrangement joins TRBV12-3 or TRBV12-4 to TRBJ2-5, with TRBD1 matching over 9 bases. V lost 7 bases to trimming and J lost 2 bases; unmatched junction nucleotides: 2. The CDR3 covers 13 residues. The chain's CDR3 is CASNRGLQETQYF. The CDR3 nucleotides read TGTGCCAGCAACAGGGGGCTTCAAGAGACCCAGTACTTC.

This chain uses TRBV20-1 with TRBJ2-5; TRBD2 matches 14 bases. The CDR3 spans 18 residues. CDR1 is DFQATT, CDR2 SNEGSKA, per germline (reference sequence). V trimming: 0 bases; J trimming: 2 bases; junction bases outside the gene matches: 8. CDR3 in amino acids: CSARDHGLAGGWQETQYF. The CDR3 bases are TGCAGTGCTAGAGACCATGGACTAGCGGGGGGTTGGCAAGAGACCCAGTACTTC.